Reported below is one TCR beta chain. Its antigen remains undetermined. Per-nucleotide qualities are absent, and no much larger clonotype sits a single base away. Germline trimming amounts to 11 bases on V and 3 bases on J, with 19 as the count of junction bases outside the gene matches. The CDR3 has 17 amino acids, counting the end cysteine and phenylalanine. The read is trimmed to its CDR3 DNA, 51 bases read in frame from base 1. CDR1 and CDR2 are read off the germline V gene as MDHEN and SYDVKM. The library relied on 5' RACE. The run used an Illumina HiSeq 2500. A second PCR of roughly 7 to 12 cycles was run with a J-beta primer mix and a sample-barcoded 5' primer. Each TCR beta cDNA molecule received a unique molecular identifier from a template-switch 5' adaptor carrying 12 random nucleotides. At least 2.5 million CDR3-containing paired-end reads were obtained from each sample. The Mint cDNA synthesis kit, primed by a TRBC-specific oligonucleotide, was used to synthesize first-strand cDNA from all RNA. All cDNA was treated with uracil-DNA glycosylase and then went through a first 18-cycle PCR with the universal primers M1SS and BC2_uni_R. The original methods were these. For normalization, 1 million high-quality reads, each with a distinct molecular identifier, were randomly selected from each sample. Instead of being binned into consensus sequences, reads with shared molecular identifiers were discarded. MiTCR, run with a Q25 quality threshold and the strictest error-elimination algorithm, handled CDR3 identification, clonotype clustering and error correction. Lower-bound total TCR beta diversity was estimated with a nonparametric unseen species model using Euler transformation. TCRdb's own reprocessing of the public reads used fastp at Q25 and MiXCR and kept productive beta chains. CDR3 protein duplicates are merged, each entry listing the most common genes and DNA. TCRdb's processing, not the authors' own work, is the source of the V and J calls. The sample data list about 680,000 distinct CDR3 sequences, and approximately 49% of these were observed just once. Roughly 34% of the sample is taken by the ten largest.

The roughly 39 donors, aged about 6 to 95 years, were systemically healthy Caucasian individuals from Russia. Approximately 10 milliliters of peripheral blood were collected from each donor into EDTA-treated Vacutainer tubes. Ficoll-Paque density-gradient centrifugation was used to isolate PBMCs, with at least 6.5 million obtained per sample. Total RNA was extracted from PBMCs with Trizol reagent, with at least 5.5 micrograms obtained per sample. For every donor, flow cytometry on a PBMC aliquot measured the percentage of naive CD45RAhigh/CD27high T cells. This sample was included in a study of blood T cells in healthy people across ages (dated by TCRdb to the mid-2010s). Context from the whole study: In model experiments, template switching captured roughly one uniquely barcoded TCR beta cDNA molecule for every two T cells. To track age-related changes in TCR beta repertoire diversity, the study relied on deep sequencing normalized with unique cDNA molecular identifiers. Donors were grouped into four age groups: young (average roughly 15 years), middle-aged (less than 40), aged (roughly 62) and long-lived (just over 80). Donors of different ages were randomly distributed across sequencing lanes to avoid experimental bias. For two donors (one aged 18 to 29 and one aged 80 or older), the study analyzed two additional independent replicas of 1 million unique cDNA reads from the same blood draw.

The paper as a whole reports these results and caveats: Bulk unsorted PBMC profiling prevented conclusive comparison of naive and antigen-experienced compartments. Compared with the aged group, more naive CD4+ T cells, fewer expanded clones and increased TCR diversity were shown by the long-lived group, suggesting age selection. Total diversity estimates from one million sequenced T cells were considered lower bounds and underestimates. A strong correlation was found between observed TCR beta diversity and the percentage of naive T cells measured by flow cytometry. Observed TCR beta diversity per million T cells fell roughly linearly with age, and a significant reduction was already apparent by age roughly 41. Because the CMV infection status of the donors was unknown, age-related changes in expanded clonotypes may potentially have been confounded.

This TCR was recovered from a woman aged 55-69 years in good health. Material: blood. The chain employs TRBV28 and TRBJ2-7; 10 nucleotides in the junction match TRBD2. This receptor has the CDR3 CACHPGLAMRQGYEQYF. The nucleotide sequence is given as TGTGCCTGCCACCCGGGACTAGCGATGAGACAAGGCTACGAGCAGTACTTC.